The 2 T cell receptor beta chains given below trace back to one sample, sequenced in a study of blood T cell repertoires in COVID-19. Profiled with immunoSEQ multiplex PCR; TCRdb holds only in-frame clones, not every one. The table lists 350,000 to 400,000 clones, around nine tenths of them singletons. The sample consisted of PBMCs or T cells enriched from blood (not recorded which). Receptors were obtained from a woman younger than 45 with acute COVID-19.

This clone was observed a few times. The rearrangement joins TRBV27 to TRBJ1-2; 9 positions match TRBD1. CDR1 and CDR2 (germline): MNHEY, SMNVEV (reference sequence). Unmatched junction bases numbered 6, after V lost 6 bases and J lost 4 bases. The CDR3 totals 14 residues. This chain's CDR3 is CASRSTGGGYGYTF. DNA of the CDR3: TGTGCCAGCAGGAGCACAGGGGGCGGCTATGGCTACACCTTC.

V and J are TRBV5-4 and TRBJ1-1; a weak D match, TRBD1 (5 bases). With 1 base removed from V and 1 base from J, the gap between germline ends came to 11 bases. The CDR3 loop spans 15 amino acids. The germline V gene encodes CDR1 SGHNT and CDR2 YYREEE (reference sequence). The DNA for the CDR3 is TGTGCCAGCAGCTTGAAGGGGCAAAGGAACACTGAAGCTTTCTTT. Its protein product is CASSLKGQRNTEAFF.